Reported below is one TCR beta chain. The antigen remains undetermined. The data belong to a study of shared clonotypes between healthy human individuals. The method was immunoSEQ multiplex PCR; TCRdb's version includes in-frame clones alone and lacks a portion of them. The repertoire holds more than 600,000 clones, with about 91% as singletons. The germline CDR1 and CDR2 sequences are LGHNT and FRNRAP. J lost 9 bases, V lost 3 bases, and 13 bases had no gene match. This CDR3 has 16 residues. Regarding the study as a whole: Richness estimates generally favored naive over memory subsets.

Terminally differentiated effector memory CD45RA+ cells were excluded from the naive CD8 cells, which were CD45RO-negative and positively selected for CCR7. The specimen was naive CD8+ T cells sorted from blood. The rearrangement uses TRBV12-5 and TRBJ2-2; the match to TRBD2 covers 7 bases. This clonotype was obtained from a man aged 30 to 45 in good health. CDR3 bases: TGTGCTAGTGGTTTCGCGGGAGCGAGTCCCGACCGGGAGCTGTTTTTT. It encodes CASGFAGASPDRELFF.